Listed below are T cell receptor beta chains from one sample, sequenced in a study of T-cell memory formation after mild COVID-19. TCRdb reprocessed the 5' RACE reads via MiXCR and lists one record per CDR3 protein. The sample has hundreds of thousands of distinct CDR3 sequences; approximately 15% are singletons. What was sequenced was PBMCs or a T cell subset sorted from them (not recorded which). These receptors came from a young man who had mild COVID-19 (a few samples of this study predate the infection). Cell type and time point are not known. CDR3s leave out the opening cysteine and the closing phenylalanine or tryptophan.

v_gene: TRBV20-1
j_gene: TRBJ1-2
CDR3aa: SARGGQIYYGYT

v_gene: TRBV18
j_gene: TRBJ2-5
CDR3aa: ASSPFKGAGETQY

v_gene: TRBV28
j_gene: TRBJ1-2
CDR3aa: ASRGPYDGYT

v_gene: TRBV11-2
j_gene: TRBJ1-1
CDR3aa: ASSRPPEDTEAF

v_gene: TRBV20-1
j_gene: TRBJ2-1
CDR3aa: SARNLGGIYNEQF

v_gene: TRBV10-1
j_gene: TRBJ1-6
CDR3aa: ASNDNNSPLH

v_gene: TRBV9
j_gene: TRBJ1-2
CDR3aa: ASSVDGTGGYGYT

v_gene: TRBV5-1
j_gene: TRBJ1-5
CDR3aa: ASSLTGWSNQPQH

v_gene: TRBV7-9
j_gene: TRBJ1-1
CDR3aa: ASSSAIGADTEAF

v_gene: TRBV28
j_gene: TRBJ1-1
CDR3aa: ASSFYLWTWGAF

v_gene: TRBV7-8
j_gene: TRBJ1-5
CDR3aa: ASSFPTSNQPQH

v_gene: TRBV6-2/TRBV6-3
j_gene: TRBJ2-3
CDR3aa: ASSYRWTGRGITDTQY

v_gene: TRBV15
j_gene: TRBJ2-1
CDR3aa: ATSRESSYNEQF

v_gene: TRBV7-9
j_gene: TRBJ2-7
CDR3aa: ASSFSLAGGPISYEQY

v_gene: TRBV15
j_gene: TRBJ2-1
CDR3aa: ATSRDRGKAEQF

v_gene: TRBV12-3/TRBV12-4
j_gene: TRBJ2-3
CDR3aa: ASSSQGYGTDTQY

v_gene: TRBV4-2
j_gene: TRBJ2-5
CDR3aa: ASSAQGMYQETQY

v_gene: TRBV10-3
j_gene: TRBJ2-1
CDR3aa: AISESSGLAGGHQPNEQF

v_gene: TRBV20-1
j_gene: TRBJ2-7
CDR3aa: SASTTGSREQY

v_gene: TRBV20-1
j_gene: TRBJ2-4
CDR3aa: SARAPSGGSLAKNIQY

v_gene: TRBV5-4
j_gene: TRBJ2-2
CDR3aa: ASSPRDRPGELF

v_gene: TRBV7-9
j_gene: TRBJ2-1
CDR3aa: ASRRIGLAGDNEQF